This paragraph covers one TCR beta chain sequence. The sample holds one count of this clone. No antigen is known for it. Per-base qualities were not stored, and no clone one base away is much larger. TCRbeta CDR3 regions were amplified from genomic DNA using the immunoSEQ Assay, a bias-controlled multiplex PCR. For the original study's pipeline: Within the assay, amplification of reference gene primers was used to estimate how many nucleated cells each sample contained. To quantify the absolute abundance of each unique TCRbeta CDR3 rearrangement, sequence reads were collapsed and filtered. For each sample, productive Simpson clonality was calculated by taking the square root of Simpson's diversity index across productive rearrangements. TCRdb provides this immuneACCESS table in a form limited to in-frame rearrangements. Some clones are lacking; in checked studies, under half of them reflect an unresolved V gene, and why the rest are absent is not known. V, J and clone size are taken as reported in that table, and D and trimming were inferred from the DNA itself. The sample table holds around 70,000 clones, of which roughly nine tenths were seen once. The leading ten clones occupy roughly 9.7% of the sample.

This sample is drawn from a study of blood T cell repertoires in COVID-19 (dated by TCRdb to the early 2020s). Concerning the study at large: Samples covering the acute and convalescent phases of COVID-19 were provided by collaborators in the United States, Italy and Spain. The prospective study material was composed of cDNA or gDNA derived from T cells, B-cell-depleted T cells, or PBMCs. The repertoires were released in a freely available public database intended as a resource for research on the immune response to SARS-CoV-2. Where HLA class I and class II types were available, the types were taken from metadata supplied by the sample provider, not from assay-based typing. Subjects who had been exposed to COVID-19, were actively infected with it, or had recovered from it provided the deeply sampled blood TCRbeta repertoires that made up the dataset. The samples were drawn from the first 160 participants of the ongoing ImmuneRACE study and from some 1,300 subjects provided by 6 global collaborators. Sample metadata almost always included a de-identified subject ID, COVID-19 status, age in years and sex. The research as a whole found: Clinical and demographic metadata were provided uncurated, with the amount varying by source and participant.

The collaborating institutions used their own protocols to collect whole blood in K2EDTA tubes. For TCRbeta analysis, collaborators shipped samples as frozen whole blood, isolated PBMCs, or DNA extracted from either of those sample types. Looking up the germline V gene yields CDR1 SGDLS and CDR2 YYNGEE. Including cysteine and phenylalanine, the CDR3 has 16 amino acids. Here the CDR3 DNA is all that survives: 48 bases in frame from base 1. Relative to germline, V is missing 0 bases and J is missing 2 bases, with 5 bases of the junction outside any gene match. The sample taken for sequencing was peripheral blood. This receptor was obtained from a human donor in a cohort sampled during active COVID-19. The chain couples TRBV9 to TRBJ2-3; 8 of the junction bases match TRBD2. Here is the DNA: TGTGCCAGCAGCGTAGAGAGCGGGAGCCCCACAGATACGCAGTATTTT. This yields the protein CASSVESGSPTDTQYF.